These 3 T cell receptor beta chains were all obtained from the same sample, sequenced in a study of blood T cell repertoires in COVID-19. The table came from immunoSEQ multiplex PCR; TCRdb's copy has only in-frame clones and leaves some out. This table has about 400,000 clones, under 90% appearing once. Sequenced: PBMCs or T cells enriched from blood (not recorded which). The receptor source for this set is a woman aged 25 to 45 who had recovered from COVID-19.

CDR3 region: CASSPGLATQETQYF. The CDR3 region has the DNA TGTGCCAGCAGCCCCGGACTAGCAACCCAAGAGACCCAGTACTTC. The V gene is TRBV7-9, the J gene TRBJ2-5; 8 nucleotides match TRBD2. CDR1 is SEHNR and CDR2 is FQNEAQ in the germline V gene (reference sequence). Losses at the gene ends were 5 bases for V and 1 base for J; bases not matched to a gene: 6. The CDR3 has 15 amino acids.

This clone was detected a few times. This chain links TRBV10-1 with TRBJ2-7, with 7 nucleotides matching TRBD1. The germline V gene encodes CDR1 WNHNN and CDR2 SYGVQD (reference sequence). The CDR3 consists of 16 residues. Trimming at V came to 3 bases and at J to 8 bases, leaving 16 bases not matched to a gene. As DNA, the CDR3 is TGCGCCAGCAGTGAATTCGACAGGGCTGGCTTTAACAAGCAGTACTTC. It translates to CASSEFDRAGFNKQYF.

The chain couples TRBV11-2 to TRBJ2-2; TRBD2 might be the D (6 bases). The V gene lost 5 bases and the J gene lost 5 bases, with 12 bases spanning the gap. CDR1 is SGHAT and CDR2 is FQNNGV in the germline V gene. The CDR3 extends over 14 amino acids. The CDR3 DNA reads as TGTGCCAGCAGCCTAGGGAGGCCTACCGGGGAGCTGTTTTTT. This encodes CASSLGRPTGELFF.